Each of the 18 T cell receptor beta chains below was sequenced from the same sample in a study of cytomegalovirus exposure and HLA in healthy donors. Only in-frame clones appear in the TCRdb table, and some are missing; sequencing was by immunoSEQ multiplex PCR. The sample yields over 250,000 clones, roughly 85% seen once. Sequencing was performed on PBMCs. Every receptor here comes from a woman between 18 and 29 years old in good health and CMV-seronegative.

J is TRBJ1-1 and V is TRBV6-4; 9 nucleotides align to TRBD1. Germline loops: CDR1 MRHNA, CDR2 SNTAGT. V lost 5 bases and J lost 6; bases outside the gene matches: 7. The CDR3 loop spans 14 amino acids. CDR3 sequence reads: CASSPSGQGAEAFF. DNA for the CDR3: TGTGCCAGCAGTCCTTCGGGACAGGGCGCTGAAGCTTTCTTT.

The chain couples TRBV7-8 to TRBJ2-7, with D possibly being TRBD2 (6 bases). CDR1 and CDR2 from the germline V gene are SGHVS and FQNEAQ. CDR3 length: 17 residues. The V gene lost 5 bases and the J gene lost 2 bases, with 22 bases spanning the gap. CDR3 bases: TGTGCCAGCAGCCCCGGGCTTGGGGTAGCGGTGGCCTACGAGCAGTACTTC. Translated: CASSPGLGVAVAYEQYF. The entire variable domain, with the rest obtained from reference TRBV7-8 and TRBJ2-7, is as follows: GAGVSQSPRYKVAKRGQDVALRCDPISGHVSLFWYQQALGQGPEFLTYFQNEAQLDKSGLPSDRFFAERPEGSVSTLKIQRTQQEDSAVYLCASSPGLGVAVAYEQYFGPGTRLTVT.

V gene TRBV27 combines with J gene TRBJ2-3; possibly TRBD1 for D (6 bases). Trimming took off 4 bases at V and 9 bases at J, with 17 bases between the two ends. CDR3 length equals 14 residues. Germline CDR1 and CDR2: MNHEY and SMNVEV (reference sequence). CDR3 protein: CASSSLQGRQTQYF. The CDR3 DNA sequence: TGTGCCAGCAGTTCACTACAGGGCAGACAAACGCAGTATTTT.

The genes are TRBV27 and TRBJ1-3, with a weak D call TRBD1 (6 bases). V was pared by 5 bases and J by 4 bases, with 15 bases between. The CDR3 spans 15 residues. CDR1 is MNHEY, CDR2 SMNVEV, per germline (reference sequence). The CDR3: CASSLQGEEGNTIYF. The CDR3 DNA reads TGTGCCAGCAGTCTACAGGGAGAGGAGGGAAACACCATATATTTT.

V gene TRBV9 combines with J gene TRBJ1-1; D remains ambiguous. Deletions cut 0 bases from V and 1 base from J, with 10 bases between. Germline lookup yields CDR1 SGDLS and CDR2 YYNGEE. The CDR3 has 15 amino acids. The CDR3 is CASSVGGLGNTEAFF. The CDR3 region has the DNA TGTGCCAGCAGCGTAGGAGGGCTTGGGAACACTGAAGCTTTCTTT.

This clone was picked up one time. The chain couples TRBV5-1 to TRBJ1-6; 9 bases align to TRBD1. V gave up 4 bases and J gave up 0 bases; unmatched junction bases: 5. The CDR3 runs 17 residues. CDR1 and CDR2 (germline): SGHRS, YFSETQ. The CDR3 coding sequence is TGCGCCAGCAGCGGGACAGGGTCGAGCTCCTATAATTCACCCCTCCACTTT. Residues: CASSGTGSSSYNSPLHF.

Many counts were recorded for this clone. The chain recombines TRBV7-6 with TRBJ2-1; D might be TRBD2 (5 bases). V was clipped by 1 base and J by 10 bases, with 17 bases between them. The CDR3 is 15 residues long. CDR1 and CDR2 (germline): SGHVS, FNYEAQ. CDR3 DNA: TGTGCCAGCAGCTTAGAGGATCTAGCCGGGGTGGAGCAGTTCTTC. It codes for CASSLEDLAGVEQFF.

V gene TRBV5-1 combines with J gene TRBJ1-1; no definite D call. This CDR3 has 15 residues. From germline, CDR1 is SGHRS and CDR2 YFSETQ. V lost 1 base, J lost 1 base, and 11 bases lay in between. In DNA, the CDR3 is TGCGCCAGCAGCTTGTCTGGCACTACGAACACTGAAGCTTTCTTT. This gives the protein CASSLSGTTNTEAFF.

This rearrangement joins TRBV29-1 to TRBJ1-1, with 7 nucleotides matching TRBD1. Germline V gene lookup returns CDR1 SQVTM and CDR2 ANQGSEA. V shed 4 bases, J shed 0 bases, and the junction held 5 bases outside the gene matches. There are 14 residues in the CDR3. CDR3 in amino acids: CSVGGTVMNTEAFF. CDR3 bases: TGCAGCGTTGGCGGGACAGTAATGAACACTGAAGCTTTCTTT.

The chain has TRBV2 and TRBJ2-3, with 9 bases lining up with TRBD2. This CDR3 region has 14 residues. Unmatched junction bases numbered 2, after V lost 5 bases and J lost 2 bases. Germline values: CDR1 SNHLY, CDR2 FYNNEI. The CDR3 is CASSQRGATDTQYF. CDR3 coding DNA: TGTGCCAGCAGTCAGCGGGGGGCCACAGATACGCAGTATTTT.

This chain joins TRBV16 and TRBJ1-6; TRBD1 matches 7 bases. Germline CDR1 and CDR2: KGHSY and FQNENV. The CDR3 spans 17 residues. J lost 8 bases, V lost 0 bases, and 10 bases had no gene match. Written as DNA, the CDR3 is TGTGCCAGCAGCCAATCGGTGGGGACAGTTGGGTATTCACCCCTCCACTTT. Protein product: CASSQSVGTVGYSPLHF.

The chain has TRBV7-9 and TRBJ2-7; 8 bases fit TRBD1. Germline V gene sequence: CDR1 SEHNR, CDR2 FQNEAQ (reference sequence). The CDR3 is 15 amino acids. Trimming took 3 bases from V and 3 from J; bases not matched to a gene: 7. CDR3 nucleotides: TGTGCCAGCAGCTTTTGGGCAGGGGGCTTCTACGAGCAGTACTTC. This codes for CASSFWAGGFYEQYF.

V usage is TRBV10-1 and J usage is TRBJ1-2; the D gene is possibly TRBD1 (6 bases). The CDR3 is 19 amino acids. Trimming took 3 bases from V and 8 from J, leaving 31 bases between them. Per the germline V gene, CDR1 is WNHNN and CDR2 is SYGVQD (reference sequence). DNA for the CDR3: TGCGCCAGCAGTGACCACACACCGACAGGCATCGAGACTTTCGGGGGCTACACCTTC. This codes for CASSDHTPTGIETFGGYTF.

A single count supports this clone. V usage is TRBV10-3 and J usage is TRBJ2-3, with no clear D. Germline V gives CDR1 ENHRY, CDR2 SYGVKD. The V end was cut by 6 bases, the J end by 5 bases, with 12 bases between. The CDR3 contains 13 residues. The CDR3 loop is CAIRDDLEDTQYF. The CDR3 DNA reads TGTGCCATCAGAGATGACCTAGAAGATACGCAGTATTTT.

V is TRBV28 and J is TRBJ1-4; D gene unclear. CDR1 MDHEN and CDR2 SYDVKM come from the germline V gene. Trimming removed 6 bases from V and 2 bases from J, with 4 bases in between. The CDR3 length is 12 residues. CDR3 sequence: CASRSTNEKLFF. In DNA form, the CDR3 reads TGTGCCAGCAGGAGTACTAATGAAAAACTGTTTTTT.

V usage is TRBV5-4 and J usage is TRBJ2-7; 10 bases agree with TRBD2. CDR1 and CDR2 from the germline V gene are SGHNT and YYREEE (reference sequence). V shed 1 base and J 7 bases; nucleotides not matched to a gene: 8. This CDR3 contains 15 residues. The CDR3 sequence: CASSLRPSGSGEQYF. For the CDR3, the DNA is TGTGCCAGCAGCTTGCGGCCTAGCGGGAGTGGAGAGCAGTACTTC.

The chain couples TRBV11-2 to TRBJ2-5; TRBD1 might be the D (5 bases). Trimming pared 5 bases from V and 1 base from J, leaving 17 bases between. The CDR3 has 16 residues. Germline CDR1 and CDR2: SGHAT and FQNNGV. The CDR3 protein is CASSPIPRVLQETQYF. The CDR3 DNA is TGTGCCAGCAGCCCCATTCCCAGGGTACTCCAAGAGACCCAGTACTTC.

The rearrangement uses TRBV6-4 and TRBJ1-1; possibly TRBD1 for D (6 bases). Trimming took 6 bases from V and 0 from J, leaving 11 bases between them. This CDR3 region has 14 residues. Germline V CDR1 and CDR2: MRHNA, SNTAGT. The CDR3 DNA follows: TGTGCCAGCAGCCCTGGACAGCTGAACACTGAAGCTTTCTTT. This codes for CASSPGQLNTEAFF.